Following are 32 T cell receptor beta chains from one sample sequenced in a study of T-cell reconstitution after alpha-beta-depleted transplantation in children. Unique molecular identifiers featured in how the TCRbeta library was prepared. From the PCR reads, TCRdb called clonotypes with MiXCR, one entry per CDR3 protein. The sample lists 550,000 to 800,000 distinct CDR3 sequences; over 10% were seen once. Sequenced material: PBMCs, taken before TCRalphabeta/CD19-depleted stem cell transplant. The receptors originated from a girl aged 2 to 9 with congenital amegakaryocytic thrombocytopenia, due to receive a stem cell transplant.

A word on this clonotype: This may arise from a read error, as a much more abundant clone is one base away. The chain joins TRBV3-1 to TRBJ1-2, with 9 bases lining up with TRBD1. The CDR3 runs 14 residues. Per the germline V gene, CDR1 is LGHDT and CDR2 is YNNKEL (reference sequence). The DNA of the CDR3 is TGTGCCAGCAGCCAAAGGACAGGGGCGTATGGCAACACCTTC. It is translated as CASSQRTGAYGNTF. Filled out from reference TRBV3-1 and TRBJ1-2, the complete variable domain reads DTAVSQTPKYLVTQMGNDKSIKCEQNLGHDTMYWYKQDSKKFLKIMFSYNNKELIINETVPNRFSPKSPDKAHLNLHINSLELGDSAVYFCASSQRTGAYGNTFGSGTRLTVV.

This clonotype was found a few times. The V gene is TRBV4-1, the J gene TRBJ2-7; no firm D call. The V end lost 5 bases, the J end lost 2 bases, and 10 bases lay between the germline ends. CDR3 length: 13 residues. CDR1 and CDR2 (germline): MGHRA, YSYEKL. The CDR3 is CASSDTLTYEQYF. CDR3 nucleotide sequence: TGCGCCAGCAGCGACACACTTACCTACGAGCAGTACTTC.

This clonotype was counted ten times or more. The chain employs TRBV10-3 and TRBJ2-1; 7 bases align to TRBD2. The germline CDR1 and CDR2 sequences are ENHRY and SYGVKD. Germline trimming cut 2 bases from V and 4 bases from J; bases unmatched to any gene: 2. This CDR3 is 14 amino acids long. In DNA, the CDR3 is TGTGCCATCAGTGAGGAGCGGGGTTACAATGAGCAGTTCTTC. This encodes CAISEERGYNEQFF.

This clonotype came up many times. The chain is built from TRBV11-2 and TRBJ2-2; D remains unclear. This CDR3 spans 14 amino acids. Trimming took 1 base from V and 4 from J, leaving 7 bases between them. CDR1 SGHAT and CDR2 FQNNGV come from the germline V gene. CDR3 region: CASSLGPTTGELFF. Here the CDR3 DNA reads TGTGCCAGCAGCTTAGGTCCGACCACCGGGGAGCTGTTTTTT.

This clonotype was observed many times. This chain joins TRBV20-1 and TRBJ2-3; 10 nucleotides agree with TRBD2. The CDR3 is made up of 16 amino acids. Germline V CDR1 and CDR2: DFQATT, SNEGSKA (reference sequence). V trimming: 4 bases; J trimming: 0 bases; junction bases outside the gene matches: 7. CDR3 nucleotides: TGCAGTGCTATCAGCGGGAGGGCTTCTAGCACAGATACGCAGTATTTT. As protein: CSAISGRASSTDTQYF.

The chain couples TRBV20-1 to TRBJ2-4; TRBD2 matches at 9 bases. Germline V gene lookup returns CDR1 DFQATT and CDR2 SNEGSKA (reference sequence). V dropped 1 base and J dropped 5; count of bases not matched to a gene: 6. The CDR3 has 15 residues. The CDR3 sequence is CSARAAGGLENIQYF. For the CDR3, the DNA is TGCAGTGCTAGAGCGGCGGGAGGGCTTGAAAACATTCAGTACTTC.

CDR3 loop: CASSSYLLARSSYNEQFF. DNA for the CDR3: TGTGCCAGCAGCTCCTACCTACTAGCGAGGAGCTCCTACAATGAGCAGTTCTTC. This chain uses TRBV7-8 with TRBJ2-1; 7 nucleotides line up with TRBD2. Germline loops: CDR1 SGHVS, CDR2 FQNEAQ. The CDR3 length is 18 residues. Trimming cost V 4 bases and J 0 bases; bases outside gene matches: 12.

This clonotype was seen many times. The chain employs TRBV10-3 and TRBJ2-7; either TRBD1 or TRBD2 may supply D (5 bases each). The CDR3 totals 15 residues. Looked up from germline, CDR1 is ENHRY and CDR2 is SYGVKD. With 6 bases removed from V and 5 bases from J, the gap between germline ends came to 20 bases. The CDR3 coding sequence is TGTGCCATCAGGCCAGGGAGTGTACTAGGGAACGAGCAGTACTTC. It specifies CAIRPGSVLGNEQYF.

The chain carries TRBV7-2 and TRBJ2-1, with D possibly being TRBD1 or TRBD2 (5 bases each). The CDR3 length is 13 residues. Germline V gives CDR1 SGHTA, CDR2 FQGNSA. Between the trimmed V and J ends, which lost 5 bases and 8 bases, there was a span of 13 bases. The CDR3 protein is CASSLGRWDEQFF. In nucleotides, the CDR3 is TGTGCCAGCAGCCTGGGACGTTGGGATGAGCAGTTCTTC.

In its sample, this clonotype was seen many times. This rearrangement joins TRBV5-1 to TRBJ1-1, with a possible D match to TRBD1 (5 bases). This CDR3 region has 15 residues. With 4 bases removed from V and 3 bases from J, the gap between germline ends came to 16 bases. Germline values: CDR1 SGHRS, CDR2 YFSETQ. CDR3 loop: CASSPWGVSDTEAFF. In DNA form, the CDR3 reads TGCGCCAGCAGCCCCTGGGGGGTTTCGGACACTGAAGCTTTCTTT.

J is TRBJ2-7 and V is TRBV10-3; 7 bases are shared with TRBD2. CDR1 is ENHRY, CDR2 SYGVKD, per germline. Unmatched junction bases numbered 7, after V lost 6 bases and J lost 2 bases. CDR3 length equals 14 residues. The CDR3 nucleotides are TGTGCCATCAGGGCTAGCGGACCCACCTACGAGCAGTACTTC. Translation gives CAIRASGPTYEQYF.

This clonotype was seen at least ten times. The CDR3, as DNA: TGTGCCAGCAGCCCTCAGCGGACTGTAAATGAGCAGTTCTTC. As protein: CASSPQRTVNEQFF. The genes are TRBV9 and TRBJ2-1; possibly TRBD2 for D (5 bases). The CDR3 extends over 14 amino acids. Per the germline V gene, CDR1 is SGDLS and CDR2 is YYNGEE. Trimming took 4 bases from V and 7 from J, leaving 15 bases between them.

The V gene is TRBV7-2, the J gene TRBJ2-5, with D uncertain. Germline values: CDR1 SGHTA, CDR2 FQGNSA. V was cut by 4 bases and J by 0 bases, with 9 bases left in between. This CDR3 is built from 14 residues. The CDR3 coding sequence is TGTGCCAGCAGCTCCCTCGGAAACCAAGAGACCCAGTACTTC. This translates into CASSSLGNQETQYF.

This clonotype was counted many times. The CDR3 sequence is CSGTGGQLNTGELFF. CDR3 in DNA: TGCAGCGGTACGGGCGGACAGCTGAACACCGGGGAGCTGTTTTTT. This sequence joins TRBV29-1 and TRBJ2-2, with TRBD1 as a possible D gene (6 bases). The CDR3 totals 15 residues. V lost 7 bases and J 1 base, leaving 16 bases between the germline ends. The germline CDR1 and CDR2 sequences are SQVTM and ANQGSEA.

This clonotype appeared many times. This chain joins TRBV20-1 and TRBJ2-5; 8 bases are a match to TRBD1. The CDR3 loop spans 15 amino acids. J gave up 4 bases and V 5 bases, and 12 bases lay outside the gene matches. Germline CDR1 is DFQATT and CDR2 is SNEGSKA (reference sequence). The CDR3 here is CSARLLQGAGETQYF. The CDR3 DNA is TGCAGTGCTCGGCTTCTCCAGGGGGCGGGAGAGACCCAGTACTTC.

This clonotype was seen ten or more times. The chain is built from TRBV12-3 or TRBV12-4 and TRBJ2-2, with 9 bases identical to TRBD2. J lost 10 bases, V lost 4 bases, and 13 bases had no gene match. This CDR3 spans 16 amino acids. CDR3 bases: TGTGCCAGCAGTTCCGGCGGGAGGGCCGGGTTGGAGGAGCTGTTTTTT. It yields the protein CASSSGGRAGLEELFF.

This clonotype was found many times. This chain connects TRBV20-1 to TRBJ2-1, with 11 bases that match TRBD2. Germline lookup yields CDR1 DFQATT and CDR2 SNEGSKA (reference sequence). The CDR3 covers 16 residues. V shed 3 bases and J 4 bases; nucleotides not matched to a gene: 8. CDR3 in DNA: TGCAGTGCTAGGTGGCAGGGGACTAGCGGATACAATGAGCAGTTCTTC. Residues: CSARWQGTSGYNEQFF.

Points on this clonotype: One end of the junction is discordant with germline, which a read error may explain. V gene TRBV11-2 combines with J gene TRBJ2-3, with 10 bases identical to TRBD2. The V gene's germline CDR1 is SGHAT and CDR2 FQNNGV. The CDR3 is 21 amino acids. The CDR3 region has the DNA TGTGTCAGCAGCTCCTTATCGAGGCTAGCGGGAGTCTCAACCGACACAGATACGCAGTATTTT. Protein product: CVSSSLSRLAGVSTDTDTQYF.

This clonotype was seen repeatedly, ten times or more. The DNA for the CDR3 is TGCGCCAGCAGCTACGGTGGGGGAACGAACACCGGGGAGCTGTTTTTT. Amino acids: CASSYGGGTNTGELFF. The J gene is TRBJ2-2, the V gene TRBV5-1; D assignment may be TRBD1 or TRBD2 (5 bases each). V was cut by 3 bases and J by 0 bases, with 12 bases left in between. The CDR3 runs 16 residues. Germline V gene lookup returns CDR1 SGHRS and CDR2 YFSETQ.

V is TRBV2 and J is TRBJ2-1; D is undetermined. Per germline, CDR1 SNHLY and CDR2 FYNNEI. This CDR3 region has 13 residues. The germline V and J ends were trimmed by 2 bases and 9 bases, with 11 bases remaining between them. DNA of the CDR3: TGTGCCAGCAGTGAACCCTCTCCCACTGAGCAGTTCTTC. This encodes CASSEPSPTEQFF.

This clonotype appeared many times. Here the CDR3 reads CASSLESGLTGMKSGYTF. The CDR3 DNA follows: TGTGCCAGCAGCTTAGAGTCAGGGTTGACGGGGATGAAGAGTGGCTACACCTTC. The chain couples TRBV11-2 to TRBJ1-2, with D possibly being TRBD1 (5 bases). Germline values: CDR1 SGHAT, CDR2 FQNNGV. The CDR3 sequence is 18 residues long. V lost 0 bases to trimming and J lost 7 bases, with 24 bases between them.

This clonotype was found once. This sequence joins TRBV29-1 and TRBJ2-2; D unclear. Germline CDR1 reads SQVTM; CDR2 reads ANQGSEA. Trimming cost V 3 bases and J 6 bases, with 8 bases left between them. The CDR3 sequence is 12 residues long. The CDR3 region is CSVDVVPGELFF. In DNA form, the CDR3 reads TGCAGCGTTGACGTAGTCCCCGGGGAGCTGTTTTTT.

The chain employs TRBV5-4 and TRBJ1-1; 9 positions agree with TRBD1. Looked up from germline, CDR1 is SGHNT and CDR2 is YYREEE (reference sequence). The CDR3 totals 14 residues. The ends lost 2 bases at V and 6 bases at J; junction bases unmatched: 5. The CDR3, as DNA: TGTGCCAGCAGCTTCAGGGACAGGGTCGCTGAAGCTTTCTTT. Translated, it gives CASSFRDRVAEAFF. The full variable domain, completed using reference TRBV5-4 and TRBJ1-1, is ETGVTQSPTHLIKTRGQQVTLRCSSQSGHNTVSWYQQALGQGPQFIFQYYREEENGRGNFPPRFSGLQFPNYSSELNVNALELDDSALYLCASSFRDRVAEAFFGQGTRLTVV.

This clonotype was picked up many times. The chain uses TRBV20-1 and TRBJ2-1; possible D gene TRBD1, 6 bases. Germline CDR1 DFQATT, CDR2 SNEGSKA (reference sequence). This CDR3 region has 14 residues. V lost 5 bases, J lost 4 bases, and 15 bases lay in between. The chain's CDR3 is CSAPRTGNYNEQFF. The CDR3 DNA follows: TGCAGTGCTCCCCGAACAGGGAATTACAATGAGCAGTTCTTC.

This clonotype has only a few counts. V usage is TRBV7-3 and J usage is TRBJ2-7; tentative D call: TRBD1 (5 bases). The CDR3 runs to 15 residues. Germline CDR1 and CDR2: SGHTA and FQGTGA. V was pared by 0 bases and J by 0 bases, with 9 bases between. The CDR3 loop reads CASSLTGDNSYEQYF. CDR3 bases: TGTGCCAGCAGCTTAACAGGGGATAACTCCTACGAGCAGTACTTC.

In this sample, this clonotype turned up a few times. This rearrangement joins TRBV20-1 to TRBJ2-4; 7 bases map to TRBD1. Germline V gives CDR1 DFQATT, CDR2 SNEGSKA (reference sequence). CDR3 length: 15 amino acids. Trimming at V came to 6 bases and at J to 0 bases, leaving 8 bases not matched to a gene. CDR3 loop: CSARQGNRAKNIQYF. The DNA for the CDR3 is TGCAGTGCACGACAGGGAAATAGAGCCAAAAACATTCAGTACTTC.

This clonotype has a count of ten or more. This chain uses TRBV6-1 with TRBJ1-3, with D perhaps TRBD1 (5 bases). The CDR3 contains 14 residues. Deletions cut 7 bases from V and 1 base from J, with 11 bases between. CDR1 is MNHNS and CDR2 is SASEGT in the germline V gene. The DNA of the CDR3 is TGTGCCAGCACCCGGGGGGAATCTGGAAACACCATATATTTT. Translation: CASTRGESGNTIYF.

The chain carries TRBV19 and TRBJ2-1; TRBD1 agrees at 8 bases. CDR3 size: 16 residues. V dropped 3 bases and J dropped 2; count of bases not matched to a gene: 6. Germline V gene data show CDR1 as LNHDA and CDR2 as SQIVND (reference sequence). The CDR3 DNA reads TGTGCCAGTAGTATTCGGTCAGGGGGCGCCTACAATGAGCAGTTCTTC. This codes for CASSIRSGGAYNEQFF. Full variable domain (remainder filled in from reference TRBV19 and TRBJ2-1): DGGITQSPKYLFRKEGQNVTLSCEQNLNHDAMYWYRQDPGQGLRLIYYSQIVNDFQKGDIAEGYSVSREKKESFPLTVTSAQKNPTAFYLCASSIRSGGAYNEQFFGPGTRLTVL.

The chain is built from TRBV29-1 and TRBJ2-5; TRBD1 might be the D (6 bases). The CDR3 extends over 12 amino acids. V dropped 8 bases and J dropped 3 bases, with 13 bases sitting between them. The germline CDR1 and CDR2 sequences are SQVTM and ANQGSEA. CDR3 nucleotides: TGCAGCCTTGGGACAAACAAAGAGACCCAGTACTTC. It is translated as CSLGTNKETQYF.

Ten or more counts support this clonotype. The chain employs TRBV30 and TRBJ2-1; the match to TRBD2 covers 11 bases. The CDR3 length is 16 residues. From germline, CDR1 is GTSNPN and CDR2 SVGIG (reference sequence). J was trimmed by 0 bases and V by 5 bases; bases with no gene match: 6. The CDR3 region is CAWGRLAGYSYNEQFF. CDR3 in DNA: TGTGCCTGGGGCCGACTAGCGGGATACTCCTACAATGAGCAGTTCTTC.

This clonotype was detected only a few times. V and J are TRBV24-1 and TRBJ1-2; 12 bases line up with TRBD1. The germline V gene has CDR1 KGHDR and CDR2 SFDVKD. There are 16 residues in the CDR3. J gave up 3 bases and V 8 bases, and 9 bases lay outside the gene matches. Here the CDR3 reads CATIRGTGGKDYGYTF. CDR3 nucleotide sequence: TGTGCCACCATCCGGGGGACAGGGGGCAAGGACTATGGCTACACCTTC.

This clonotype was recorded many times. This rearrangement joins TRBV20-1 to TRBJ1-1; weak D call: TRBD1 (5 bases). Trimming pared 8 bases from V and 2 bases from J, leaving 18 bases between. Germline CDR1 and CDR2: DFQATT and SNEGSKA (reference sequence). The CDR3 consists of 14 residues. The CDR3 is CSLKDGALNTEAFF. For the CDR3, the DNA is TGCAGTTTAAAAGACGGGGCACTAAACACTGAAGCTTTCTTT.